This T cell receptor (beta chain) was profiled in a study of T cells in Graves' hyperthyroidism and ophthalmopathy. TCR beta CDR3 regions were amplified from RNA. Researchers ran a first-round RT-PCR on the TCR CDR3 using the HTBI primer set. From the multiplex PCR reads, TCRdb called clonotypes with MiXCR, one entry per CDR3 protein. The table records approximately 490,000 distinct CDR3 sequences, 20% to 25% of them present only once. Overall study findings and caveats: Model output signaled ophthalmopathy a median approximately 6 months ahead of onset. Most expanded thyroid clonotypes above 0.001 recurred in blood.

On this clonotype itself: No antigen is known for it.

The germline gives CDR1 ENHRY, CDR2 SYGVKD. The CDR3 length is 13 residues. V was trimmed by 11 bases and J by 6 bases, leaving 20 bases between them. Sequencing was done on a sample of blood. The chain combines TRBV10-3 with TRBJ2-7, with D possibly matching TRBD1 (6 bases). This TCR was recovered from a woman in her 70s with Graves' ophthalmopathy. CDR3 DNA: TGTGCCGCTGGAGGACAGCTCGTTATCGAGCAGTACTTC. This gives the protein CAAGGQLVIEQYF.